This T cell receptor (beta chain) was identified during a study of T cell responses to AZD1222 COVID-19 vaccine. This table comes from immunoSEQ multiplex PCR, and its TCRdb copy is limited to in-frame clones, with some not included. Seen here are some 150,000 clones, more than 85% observed once, and the top ten hold 1.5% to 2%. As concerns this clone: What it binds is unknown.

Notes on the study in general: White British donors predominated, females outnumbered males, and clonal diversity was possibly underestimated. Increases in Spike-specific TCR breadth and depth were seen after two AZD1222 doses.

This receptor was identified in an adult in good health. The source was peripheral blood, collected on day 0 of AZD1222 vaccination.

CDR3 in amino acids: CASSMRGGTGELFF. CDR3 sequence (DNA): TGTGCCAGTAGTATGAGGGGAGGCACCGGGGAGCTGTTTTTT. This sequence joins TRBV19 and TRBJ2-2, with a weak D call TRBD2 (6 bases). This CDR3 comprises 14 residues. The germline gives CDR1 LNHDA, CDR2 SQIVND (reference sequence). V lost 3 bases to trimming and J lost 4 bases, with 9 bases between them. The variable domain in full, completed from reference TRBV19 and TRBJ2-2, reads DGGITQSPKYLFRKEGQNVTLSCEQNLNHDAMYWYRQDPGQGLRLIYYSQIVNDFQKGDIAEGYSVSREKKESFPLTVTSAQKNPTAFYLCASSMRGGTGELFFGEGSRLTVL.